The sequence of this TCR beta chain was determined in a study of CD8+ T cells in alopecia areata. Study as a whole: The graft donors were approximately 6-13-month-old C3H/HeJ mice with spontaneous alopecia, and their skin went to approximately 7-10-week-old female C3H/HeJ mice.

Regarding this clone: Its antigen is still unknown. The listed genes are named as in mouse. The CDR3 end lies 3 residues beyond the end of the read and is filled in from the germline J gene.

Germline V gene lookup returns CDR1 FNHDT and CDR2 SITEND (reference sequence). This CDR3 contains 14 residues. Trimming took off 3 bases at V and 5 bases at J, with 9 bases between the two ends. Reverse transcribed after extraction, RNA yielded cDNA as the sequencing template. The protocol was immunoSEQ multiplex PCR, while the TCRdb copy is restricted to in-frame clones and leaves out a portion. The sample includes about 300,000 clones, none of them occurring once. Broader study findings: Lesional scalp, notably in alopecia totalis/universalis, had clonality above that of normal scalp. Against the mouse data, patients shared TCRs less clearly, possibly for HLA reasons. Sequencing of scalp tissue also captures the resident alphabeta T cells of normal skin.

Separation of pooled cutaneous lymph node cells was by sorting with CD4, CD8alpha, NKG2D, NKG2ACE and other markers. Sample: CD4+ T cells sorted from a lymph node. The sequence derives from a C3H/HeJ mouse with alopecia areata. The mouse line has the MHC haplotype H2-k. V gene TRBV19 combines with J gene TRBJ1-6; weak D call: TRBD1 (5 bases). TRBJ1-6 is marked as an open reading frame, function uncertain. CDR3 DNA (partial): TGTGCCAGCAGTAACTCCAGGGATAATTCGCCC. The encoded protein is CASSNSRDNSP. The full CDR3 sequence reads CASSNSRDNSPLYF.